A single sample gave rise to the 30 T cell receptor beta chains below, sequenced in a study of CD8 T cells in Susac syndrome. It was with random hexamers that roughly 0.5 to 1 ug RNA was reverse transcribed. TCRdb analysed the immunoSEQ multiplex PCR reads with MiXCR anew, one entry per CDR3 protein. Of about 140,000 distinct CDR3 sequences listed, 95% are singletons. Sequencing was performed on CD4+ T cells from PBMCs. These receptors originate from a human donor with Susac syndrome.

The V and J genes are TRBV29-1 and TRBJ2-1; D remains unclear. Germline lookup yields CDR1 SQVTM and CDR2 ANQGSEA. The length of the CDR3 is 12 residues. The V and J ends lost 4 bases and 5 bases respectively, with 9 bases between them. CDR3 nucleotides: TGCAGCGTTGTTGTACAGCACAATGAGCAGTTCTTC. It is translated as CSVVVQHNEQFF.

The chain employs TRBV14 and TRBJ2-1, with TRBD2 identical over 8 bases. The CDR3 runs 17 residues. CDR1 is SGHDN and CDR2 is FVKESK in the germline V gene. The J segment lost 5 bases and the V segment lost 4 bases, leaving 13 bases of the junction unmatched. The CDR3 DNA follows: TGTGCCAGCAGCCCCGGGTTGGGGCGGGAGGTCGACAATGAGCAGTTCTTC. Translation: CASSPGLGREVDNEQFF.

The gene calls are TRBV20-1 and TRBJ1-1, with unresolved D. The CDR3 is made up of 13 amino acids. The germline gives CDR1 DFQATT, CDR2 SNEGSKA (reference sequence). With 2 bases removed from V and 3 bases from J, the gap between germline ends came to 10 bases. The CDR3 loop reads CSARPPWDTEAFF. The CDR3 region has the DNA TGCAGTGCTAGACCACCTTGGGACACTGAAGCTTTCTTT.

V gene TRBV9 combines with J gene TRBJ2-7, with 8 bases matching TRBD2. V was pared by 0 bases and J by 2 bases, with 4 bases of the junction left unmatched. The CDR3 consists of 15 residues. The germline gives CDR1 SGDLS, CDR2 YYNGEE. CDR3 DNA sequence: TGTGCCAGCAGCGTAGATCCGGGAGGGACCTACGAGCAGTACTTC. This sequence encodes CASSVDPGGTYEQYF.

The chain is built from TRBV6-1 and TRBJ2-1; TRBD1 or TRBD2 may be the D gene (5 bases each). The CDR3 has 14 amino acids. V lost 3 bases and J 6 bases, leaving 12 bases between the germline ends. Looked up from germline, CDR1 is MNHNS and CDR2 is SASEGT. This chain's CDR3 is CASSERGTGNEQFF. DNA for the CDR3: TGTGCCAGCAGTGAGAGGGGTACAGGCAATGAGCAGTTCTTC.

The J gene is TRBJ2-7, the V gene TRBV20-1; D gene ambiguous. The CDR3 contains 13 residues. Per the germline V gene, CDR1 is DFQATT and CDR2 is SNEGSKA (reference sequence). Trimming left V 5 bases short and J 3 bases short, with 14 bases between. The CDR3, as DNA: TGCAGTGCTCCAAAGCCGGGTTTCTACGAGCAGTACTTC. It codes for CSAPKPGFYEQYF.

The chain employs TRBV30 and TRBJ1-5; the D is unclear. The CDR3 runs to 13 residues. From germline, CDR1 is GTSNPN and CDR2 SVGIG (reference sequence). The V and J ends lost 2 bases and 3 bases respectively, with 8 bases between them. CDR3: CAWSLRDNQPQHF. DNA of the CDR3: TGTGCCTGGAGTCTGCGGGACAATCAGCCCCAGCATTTT.

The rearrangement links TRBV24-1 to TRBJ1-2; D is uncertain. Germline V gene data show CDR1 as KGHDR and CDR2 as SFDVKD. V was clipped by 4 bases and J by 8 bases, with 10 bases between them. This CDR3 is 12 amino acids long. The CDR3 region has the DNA TGTGCCACCAGTGACGGACCGGGGGGCTACACCTTC. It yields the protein CATSDGPGGYTF.

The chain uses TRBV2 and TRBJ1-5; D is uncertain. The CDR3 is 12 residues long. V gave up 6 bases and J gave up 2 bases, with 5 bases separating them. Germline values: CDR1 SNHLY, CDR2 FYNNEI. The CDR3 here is CASRRGNQPQHF. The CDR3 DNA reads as TGTGCCAGCAGACGCGGCAATCAGCCCCAGCATTTT.

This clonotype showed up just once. The CDR3 region is CASRPTGSNYGYTF. The DNA of the CDR3 is TGTGCCAGCAGGCCGACAGGATCTAACTATGGCTACACCTTC. The chain recombines TRBV25-1 with TRBJ1-2; D possibly corresponds to TRBD1 (6 bases). The germline V and J ends were trimmed by 6 bases and 0 bases, with 11 bases remaining between them. The CDR3 covers 14 residues. Germline CDR1 is MGHDK and CDR2 is SYGVNS.

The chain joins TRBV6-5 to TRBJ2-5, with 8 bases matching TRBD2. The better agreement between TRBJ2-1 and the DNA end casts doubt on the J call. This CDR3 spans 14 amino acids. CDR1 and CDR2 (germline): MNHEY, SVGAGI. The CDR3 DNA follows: TGTGCCAGCAGTTACTCCCTAGCGGGTTCCCTCCAGTTCTTC. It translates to CASSYSLAGSLQFF.

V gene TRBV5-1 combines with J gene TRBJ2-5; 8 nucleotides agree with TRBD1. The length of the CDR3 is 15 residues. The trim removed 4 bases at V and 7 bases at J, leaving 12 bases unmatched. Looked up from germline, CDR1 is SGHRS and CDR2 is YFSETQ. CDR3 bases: TGCGCCAGCAGCGAAGCCGGGACAGGAATGGGGACCCAGTACTTC. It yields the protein CASSEAGTGMGTQYF.

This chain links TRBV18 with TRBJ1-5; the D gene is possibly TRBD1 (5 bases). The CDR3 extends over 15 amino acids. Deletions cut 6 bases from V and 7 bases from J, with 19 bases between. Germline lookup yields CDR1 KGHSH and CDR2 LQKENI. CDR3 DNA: TGTGCCAGCTCCCCAGCTGCGGGGCCCGGCCAGCCCCAGCATTTT. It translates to CASSPAAGPGQPQHF.

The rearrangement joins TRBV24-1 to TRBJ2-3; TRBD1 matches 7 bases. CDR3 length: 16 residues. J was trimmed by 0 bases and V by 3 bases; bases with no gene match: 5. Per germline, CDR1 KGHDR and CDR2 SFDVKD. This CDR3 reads CATSDGDRASTDTQYF. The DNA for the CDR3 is TGTGCCACCAGTGATGGCGACAGGGCCAGCACAGATACGCAGTATTTT.

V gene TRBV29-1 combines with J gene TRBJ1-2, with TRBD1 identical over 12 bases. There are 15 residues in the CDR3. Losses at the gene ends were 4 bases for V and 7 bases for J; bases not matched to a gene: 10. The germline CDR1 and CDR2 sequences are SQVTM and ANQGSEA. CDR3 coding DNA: TGCAGCGTTGCACAGCCGGGACAGGGGGCTCGTGGCTACACCTTC. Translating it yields CSVAQPGQGARGYTF.

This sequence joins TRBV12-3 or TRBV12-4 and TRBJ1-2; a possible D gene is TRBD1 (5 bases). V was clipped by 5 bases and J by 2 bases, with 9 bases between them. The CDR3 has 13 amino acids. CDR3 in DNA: TGTGCCAGCAGTCCTCGGGACAACTATGGCTACACCTTC. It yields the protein CASSPRDNYGYTF.

CDR3 sequence reads: CSVADSGGYTF. In DNA, the CDR3 is TGCAGCGTCGCGGACTCAGGCGGCTACACCTTC. The J gene is TRBJ1-2, the V gene TRBV29-1; no clear D gene. The ends were cut back, 6 bases at V and 8 bases at J, with 13 bases in the middle. Germline CDR1 is SQVTM and CDR2 is ANQGSEA. The CDR3 length is 11 residues.

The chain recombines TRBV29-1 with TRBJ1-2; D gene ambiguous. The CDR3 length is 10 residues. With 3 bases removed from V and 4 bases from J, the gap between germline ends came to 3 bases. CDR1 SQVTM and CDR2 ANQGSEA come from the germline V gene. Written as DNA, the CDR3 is TGCAGCGTTGATGCCTATGGCTACACCTTC. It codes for CSVDAYGYTF. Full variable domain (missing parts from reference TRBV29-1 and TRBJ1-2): SAVISQKPSRDICQRGTSLTIQCQVDSQVTMMFWYRQQPGQSLTLIATANQGSEATYESGFVIDKFPISRPNLTFSTLTVSNMSPEDSSIYLCSVDAYGYTFGSGTRLTVV.

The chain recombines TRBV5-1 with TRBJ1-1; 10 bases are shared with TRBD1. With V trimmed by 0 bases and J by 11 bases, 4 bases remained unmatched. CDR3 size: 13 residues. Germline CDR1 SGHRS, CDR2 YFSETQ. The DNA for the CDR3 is TGCGCCAGCAGCTTGGGGGACAGGGGACGGGCTTTCTTT. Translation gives CASSLGDRGRAFF.

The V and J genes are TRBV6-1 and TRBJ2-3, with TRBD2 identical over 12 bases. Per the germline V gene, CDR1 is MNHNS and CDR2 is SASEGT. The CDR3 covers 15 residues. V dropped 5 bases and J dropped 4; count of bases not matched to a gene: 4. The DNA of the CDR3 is TGTGCCAGCAGTTTACTAGCGGGGGGCTCAGATACGCAGTATTTT. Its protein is CASSLLAGGSDTQYF.

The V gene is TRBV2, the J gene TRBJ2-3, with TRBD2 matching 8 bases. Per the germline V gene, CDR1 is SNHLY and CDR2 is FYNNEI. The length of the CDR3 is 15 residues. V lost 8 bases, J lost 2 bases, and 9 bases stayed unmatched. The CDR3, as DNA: TGTGCCAGCGTGGAAATAGCGGGACCCACAGATACGCAGTATTTT. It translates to CASVEIAGPTDTQYF.

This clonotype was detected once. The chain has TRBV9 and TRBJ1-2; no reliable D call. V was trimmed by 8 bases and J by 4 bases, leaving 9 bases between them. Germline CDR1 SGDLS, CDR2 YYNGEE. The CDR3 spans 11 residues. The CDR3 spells CASSRRYGYTF. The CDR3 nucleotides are TGTGCCAGTTCCCGGCGCTATGGCTACACCTTC.

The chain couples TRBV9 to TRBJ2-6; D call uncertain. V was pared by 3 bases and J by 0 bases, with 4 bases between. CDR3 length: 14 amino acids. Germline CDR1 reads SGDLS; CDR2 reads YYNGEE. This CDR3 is CASSESSGANVLTF. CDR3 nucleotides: TGTGCCAGCAGCGAGAGCTCTGGGGCCAACGTCCTGACTTTC.

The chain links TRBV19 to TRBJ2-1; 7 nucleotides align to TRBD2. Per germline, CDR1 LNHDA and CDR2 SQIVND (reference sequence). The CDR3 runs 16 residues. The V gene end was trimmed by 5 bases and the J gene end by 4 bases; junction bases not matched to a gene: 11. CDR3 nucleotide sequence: TGTGCCAGTAGTTATGCTGGCGGGAGTGTTTACAATGAGCAGTTCTTC. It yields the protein CASSYAGGSVYNEQFF.

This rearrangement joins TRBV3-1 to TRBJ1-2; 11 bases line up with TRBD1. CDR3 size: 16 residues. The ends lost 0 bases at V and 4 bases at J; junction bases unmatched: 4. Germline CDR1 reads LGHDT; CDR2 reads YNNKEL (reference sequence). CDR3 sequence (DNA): TGTGCCAGCAGCCAAGATCGGACAGGGGGCTTCTATGGCTACACCTTC. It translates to CASSQDRTGGFYGYTF.

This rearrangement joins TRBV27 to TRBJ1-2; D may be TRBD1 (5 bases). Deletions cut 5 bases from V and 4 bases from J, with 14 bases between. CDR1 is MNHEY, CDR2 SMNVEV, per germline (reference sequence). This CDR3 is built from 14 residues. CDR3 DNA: TGTGCCAGCAGTCCGGACACCGGATTCTATGGCTACACCTTC. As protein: CASSPDTGFYGYTF.

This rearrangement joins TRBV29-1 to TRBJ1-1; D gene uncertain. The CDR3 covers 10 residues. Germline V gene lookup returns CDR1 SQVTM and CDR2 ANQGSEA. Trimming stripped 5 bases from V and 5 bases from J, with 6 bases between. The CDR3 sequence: CSVFVTEAFF. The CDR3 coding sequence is TGCAGCGTTTTTGTAACTGAAGCTTTCTTT.

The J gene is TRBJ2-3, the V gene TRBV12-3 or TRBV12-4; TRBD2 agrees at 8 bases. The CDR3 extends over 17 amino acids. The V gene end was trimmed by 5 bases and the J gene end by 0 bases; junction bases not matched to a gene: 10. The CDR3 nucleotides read TGTGCCAGCAGTACTCGTGGCGGGAGGCCTAGCACAGATACGCAGTATTTT. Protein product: CASSTRGGRPSTDTQYF.

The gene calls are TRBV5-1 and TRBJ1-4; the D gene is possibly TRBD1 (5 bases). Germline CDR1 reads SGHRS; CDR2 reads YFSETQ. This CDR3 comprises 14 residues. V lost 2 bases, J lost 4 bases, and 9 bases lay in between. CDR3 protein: CASSFSGGNEKLFF. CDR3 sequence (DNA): TGCGCCAGCAGCTTCTCTGGGGGTAATGAAAAACTGTTTTTT.

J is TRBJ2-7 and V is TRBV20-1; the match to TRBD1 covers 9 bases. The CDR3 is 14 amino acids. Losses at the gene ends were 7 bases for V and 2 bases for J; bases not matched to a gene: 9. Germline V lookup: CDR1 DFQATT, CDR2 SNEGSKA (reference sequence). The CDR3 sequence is CSVTGTGITYEQYF. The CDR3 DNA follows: TGCAGTGTGACCGGGACAGGGATAACCTACGAGCAGTACTTC.